This T cell receptor (beta chain) is from a study of T-cell memory formation after mild COVID-19 (dated by TCRdb to the early 2020s). Some background on the complete study: TCR sequence clusters from the two donors were largely donor specific. Two young, previously healthy adult volunteers, one female and one male, were included in the cohort. In a couple of donors, T-cell clones that expanded and contracted after mild COVID-19 were tracked by sequencing TCRalpha and TCRbeta repertoires over time.

What the study reported, not specific to this receptor: Some responding clones were found in pre-infection memory, which suggests that pre-existing cross-reactive memory T cells took part in the SARS-CoV-2 response. Clones that contracted from day 15 to 85 showed balanced CD4/CD8 phenotypes, whereas a second wave of clones that expanded from day 15 to 37 leaned towards CD4+. Only a couple of mild cases were covered by the study, and larger cohorts that include severe cases with pre-infection samples were considered necessary. Contracting CD4+ clones were found mainly in CM and EM memory subsets, while CD8+ clones were enriched in EMRA. SARS-CoV-2 specificity was not confirmed for the second-wave clones peaking on day 37.

The junction shows trimming of 9 bases on V and 1 base on J, plus 14 bases between the germline ends. CDR1 MNHNS and CDR2 SASEGT are derived from the germline V gene. The CDR3 has 14 amino acids, counting the end cysteine and phenylalanine. The only DNA kept is the CDR3, 42 bases in frame from the first base. The sequencing machine was an Illumina NovaSeq 6000. Using 5'RACE with constant-segment primers, TCRalpha and TCRbeta cDNA libraries were constructed, with sample barcodes and unique molecular identifiers added in the process. RNA was extracted from every sample with Trizol reagent. Amplification of the libraries took two PCR steps, and the second step added a second sample barcode plus Illumina TruSeq adapters. Sequencing of the libraries was done on an Illumina NovaSeq, producing 2 x 150 bp paired-end reads. On the study's bioinformatics: Demultiplexing of reads and collapsing into UMI-guided consensus sequences were performed with migec v1.2.7. Using mixcr v2.1.11, the UMI consensuses were aligned to TRA and TRB V and J templates and assembled into clonotypes. A clonotype was counted as expanded or contracted only if both edgeR and NoisET called the change significant, with noise models trained on biological replicates. For edgeR calls, a false discovery rate-adjusted p below 0.01 and a log2 fold-change threshold of 1 were applied. As an exploratory analysis of dynamics, PCA with hierarchical clustering was applied to max-normalized trajectories of the 1000 most abundant clonotypes. Separately sequenced CD4+ and CD8+ repertoires were used to assign the CD4 or CD8 phenotype of responding clones. The public reads were reanalyzed by TCRdb: fastp trimming at Q25, MiXCR alignment, in-frame beta chains only. Rows with one shared CDR3 protein collapse into an entry with the most common genes and DNA. The V and J calls shown here were made by TCRdb, not taken from the authors' results. This sample gives around 34,000 distinct CDR3 sequences in total; 7.5% to 8% of them show up just once. The ten largest clones take up 25% to 30% of the sample.

This clonotype has a count of ten or more. The antigen this receptor binds is unknown. No much larger clone is present one base from it, and per-base qualities are unavailable. PBMCs were isolated by Ficoll-Paque density gradient centrifugation. Sequencing was performed on PBMCs or a T cell subset sorted from them (not recorded which). This sequence originates from a man between 18 and 35 years old who had mild COVID-19 (a few samples of this study predate the infection). The sample titles of this study are shuffled in the database, so cell type and time point are left out; the donor was told from shared clones. This chain joins TRBV6-1 to TRBJ2-3; the best D guess is TRBD2, with 6 bases matching. The sequenced DNA is TGTGCCAGTGAACTAGCACGAGGCACAGATACGCAGTATTTT. This is translated as CASELARGTDTQYF.